Listed here are 24 T cell receptor beta chains from one sample, sequenced in a study of blood T cell repertoires in COVID-19. Sequenced by immunoSEQ multiplex PCR; TCRdb stores in-frame clones only, minus some. The sample consists of approximately 300,000 clones, about nine tenths of them appearing once. Material for sequencing was PBMCs or T cells enriched from blood (not recorded which). These receptors were collected from a man aged 30 to 39 who had recovered from COVID-19.

The rearrangement joins TRBV5-1 to TRBJ1-2; D not resolved. CDR3 size: 14 residues. V lost 0 bases, J lost 3 bases, and 9 bases lay in between. The germline CDR1 and CDR2 sequences are SGHRS and YFSETQ. This CDR3 reads CASSLAHSYYGYTF. The CDR3 bases are TGCGCCAGCAGCTTGGCCCACAGCTACTATGGCTACACCTTC.

The chain carries TRBV29-1 and TRBJ1-2; TRBD1 is a possible D gene (5 bases). Per germline, CDR1 SQVTM and CDR2 ANQGSEA. The germline V and J ends were trimmed by 2 bases and 5 bases, with 6 bases remaining between them. The CDR3 extends over 11 amino acids. The CDR3 bases are TGCAGCGTTGAATGGACATATGGCTACACCTTC. Residues: CSVEWTYGYTF.

The CDR3 DNA sequence: TGTGCCACCAGTGACGCGGGACAGGGGTTCGCTAATGAAAAACTGTTTTTT. Amino acid sequence: CATSDAGQGFANEKLFF. The chain recombines TRBV24-1 with TRBJ1-4; 10 bases fit TRBD1. After removal of 4 bases from V and 3 bases from J, the junction contained 7 bases not matched to a gene. There are 17 residues in the CDR3. Germline assignment: CDR1 KGHDR and CDR2 SFDVKD.

This rearrangement joins TRBV10-1 to TRBJ1-1; no firm D call. This CDR3 comprises 15 residues. The germline gives CDR1 WNHNN, CDR2 SYGVQD (reference sequence). V shed 0 bases and J shed 8 bases, with 16 bases lying between them. Here the CDR3 DNA reads TGCGCCAGCAGTGAGTCGCCGGCCAGGCGGGCGGAAGCTTTCTTT. Translating it yields CASSESPARRAEAFF.

J is TRBJ1-4 and V is TRBV7-9; weak D call: TRBD1 (5 bases). Germline-derived CDR1 and CDR2 are SEHNR and FQNEAQ (reference sequence). Trimming took off 5 bases at V and 10 bases at J, with 14 bases between the two ends. CDR3 length: 13 residues. CDR3 in amino acids: CASSPLGQGKLFF. The CDR3 nucleotides are TGTGCCAGCAGCCCCCTCGGGCAGGGAAAACTGTTTTTT.

The chain couples TRBV4-1 to TRBJ1-3, with D possibly TRBD1 on 6 matching bases. The V gene lost 0 bases and the J gene lost 0 bases, with 12 bases spanning the gap. Germline lookup yields CDR1 MGHRA and CDR2 YSYEKL. The CDR3 sequence is 17 residues long. The CDR3 DNA sequence: TGCGCCAGCAGCCAAGATGGGGGGGCGATCTCTGGAAACACCATATATTTT. Its protein product is CASSQDGGAISGNTIYF.

The chain is built from TRBV19 and TRBJ1-3; 8 nucleotides match TRBD1. Germline V CDR1 and CDR2: LNHDA, SQIVND (reference sequence). V dropped 3 bases and J dropped 2; count of bases not matched to a gene: 6. The CDR3 length is 16 residues. CDR3 nucleotide sequence: TGTGCCAGTAGTATTGGGACAGGAGGACCTGGAAACACCATATATTTT. This gives the protein CASSIGTGGPGNTIYF. Drawing the rest from reference TRBV19 and TRBJ1-3, the complete variable domain is DGGITQSPKYLFRKEGQNVTLSCEQNLNHDAMYWYRQDPGQGLRLIYYSQIVNDFQKGDIAEGYSVSREKKESFPLTVTSAQKNPTAFYLCASSIGTGGPGNTIYFGEGSWLTVV.

The chain is built from TRBV7-6 and TRBJ2-2; D might be TRBD1 (6 bases). CDR1 is SGHVS, CDR2 FNYEAQ, per germline. The V and J ends lost 2 bases and 3 bases respectively, with 16 bases between them. The CDR3 extends over 17 amino acids. This CDR3 is CASSLQGPLIDTGELFF. The CDR3 region has the DNA TGTGCCAGCAGCTTACAGGGGCCGCTGATAGACACCGGGGAGCTGTTTTTT.

The table lists this clone with a count of one. The gene calls are TRBV11-2 and TRBJ2-7; D uncertain. This CDR3 is built from 16 residues. Germline V gene lookup returns CDR1 SGHAT and CDR2 FQNNGV. Trimming pared 5 bases from V and 3 bases from J, leaving 20 bases between. The DNA for the CDR3 is TGTGCCAGCAGCCCTATCTCTGGGCAGGATGGCTACGAGCAGTACTTC. Its translation: CASSPISGQDGYEQYF.

The J gene is TRBJ1-1, the V gene TRBV6-4; TRBD1 agrees at 7 bases. CDR1 is MRHNA, CDR2 SNTAGT, per germline. V was clipped by 6 bases and J by 5 bases; unmatched bases: 15. The CDR3 length is 16 residues. CDR3 bases: TGTGCCAGCAGCGAACAGGGGTGGGAAGTATCAACTGAAGCTTTCTTT. This gives the protein CASSEQGWEVSTEAFF.

The V gene is TRBV11-2, the J gene TRBJ2-7; 8 positions agree with TRBD2. The CDR3 loop spans 14 amino acids. Looked up from germline, CDR1 is SGHAT and CDR2 is FQNNGV. Trimming removed 2 bases from V and 2 bases from J; junction bases left unmatched: 2. The CDR3 nucleotides are TGTGCCAGCAGCTTAATAGCGGGAACCTACGAGCAGTACTTC. This translates into CASSLIAGTYEQYF.

This clone came up once. The chain combines TRBV10-1 with TRBJ1-4; 7 bases match TRBD1. Trimming cost V 2 bases and J 3 bases; bases outside gene matches: 3. Looked up from germline, CDR1 is WNHNN and CDR2 is SYGVQD (reference sequence). The CDR3 contains 15 residues. The CDR3 nucleotides read TGCGCCAGCAGTGAGGAGGGGACAGCTAATGAAAAACTGTTTTTT. It encodes CASSEEGTANEKLFF.

The chain recombines TRBV3-1 (or the pseudogene TRBV3-2) with TRBJ2-7, with 7 nucleotides matching TRBD1. The CDR3 is 15 amino acids. J was trimmed by 2 bases and V by 5 bases; bases with no gene match: 9. Germline assignment: CDR1 LGHDT and CDR2 YNNKEL (reference sequence). The CDR3: CASSSRQGPPYEQYF. The CDR3, as DNA: TGTGCCAGCAGCTCTCGACAGGGTCCACCCTACGAGCAGTACTTC.

This chain links TRBV27 with TRBJ2-2; 7 nucleotides align to TRBD2. This CDR3 is 14 amino acids long. After removal of 7 bases from V and 2 bases from J, the junction contained 4 bases not matched to a gene. CDR1 MNHEY and CDR2 SMNVEV come from the germline V gene (reference sequence). The CDR3 DNA reads TGTGCCAGCACACCTAGCGGTAACACCGGGGAGCTGTTTTTT. Its translation is CASTPSGNTGELFF.

The rearrangement uses TRBV10-3 and TRBJ2-3; 15 bases align to TRBD2. The germline gives CDR1 ENHRY, CDR2 SYGVKD. The CDR3 extends over 19 amino acids. V gave up 4 bases and J gave up 0 bases; unmatched junction bases: 8. The CDR3 bases are TGTGCCATCAGTGCGTGGGGACTAGCGGGGGGCCCGAGCACAGATACGCAGTATTTT. Its protein is CAISAWGLAGGPSTDTQYF.

This clone was recorded only once. The chain carries TRBV7-6 and TRBJ2-7, with 7 bases aligning to TRBD2. From germline, CDR1 is SGHVS and CDR2 FNYEAQ. The CDR3 loop spans 13 amino acids. Trimming cost V 1 base and J 6 bases; bases outside gene matches: 3. The CDR3 loop reads CASSLVGRAEQYF. CDR3 bases: TGTGCCAGCAGCTTAGTTGGGAGGGCCGAGCAGTACTTC.

The CDR3 DNA reads TGTGCCAGCAGCTTGGGGCTCCAAGAGACCCAGTACTTC. Translated, it gives CASSLGLQETQYF. The V call is TRBV7-8, the J call TRBJ2-5; perhaps TRBD1 as D (5 bases). The CDR3 is 13 amino acids. Germline CDR1 reads SGHVS; CDR2 reads FQNEAQ. V shed 3 bases and J shed 1 base, with 6 bases lying between them. The variable domain in full, with the rest retrieved from reference TRBV7-8 and TRBJ2-5, is GAGVSQSPRYKVAKRGQDVALRCDPISGHVSLFWYQQALGQGPEFLTYFQNEAQLDKSGLPSDRFFAERPEGSVSTLKIQRTQQEDSAVYLCASSLGLQETQYFGPGTRLLVL.

The chain carries TRBV10-1 and TRBJ1-1; D remains ambiguous. The CDR3 length is 12 residues. Germline V gives CDR1 WNHNN, CDR2 SYGVQD (reference sequence). Trimming stripped 3 bases from V and 4 bases from J, with 6 bases between. The CDR3: CASSESGTEAFF. DNA for the CDR3: TGCGCCAGCAGTGAATCCGGCACTGAAGCTTTCTTT.

The genes are TRBV10-2 and TRBJ1-1; 8 nucleotides match TRBD1. The CDR3 is 14 amino acids. The trim removed 4 bases at V and 7 bases at J, leaving 8 bases unmatched. Per germline, CDR1 WSHSY and CDR2 SAAADI. The CDR3, as DNA: TGCGCCAGCAGTGGGACAGGGTTAATGGGTGAAGCTTTCTTT. Amino acid sequence: CASSGTGLMGEAFF.

This rearrangement joins TRBV13 to TRBJ2-3; 11 bases align to TRBD2. The CDR3 is 17 amino acids. The V and J ends lost 0 bases and 0 bases, in that order; junction bases with no gene match: 2. Germline V gene sequence: CDR1 PRHDT, CDR2 FYEKMQ (reference sequence). The DNA for the CDR3 is TGTGCCAGCAGCTTAGGCGCTAGCGGGGGGAGCACAGATACGCAGTATTTT. The encoded protein is CASSLGASGGSTDTQYF.

The chain links TRBV5-6 to TRBJ2-7; 10 nucleotides align to TRBD2. The J segment lost 4 bases and the V segment lost 3 bases, leaving 7 bases of the junction unmatched. The CDR3 has 15 amino acids. Germline CDR1 SGHDT, CDR2 YYEEEE. The CDR3 sequence: CASSSIAGGRYEQYF. In nucleotides, the CDR3 is TGTGCCAGCAGCTCGATAGCGGGAGGAAGATACGAGCAGTACTTC.

The chain couples TRBV27 to TRBJ2-7; 9 positions match TRBD1. The CDR3 is made up of 15 amino acids. The J segment lost 0 bases and the V segment lost 4 bases, leaving 4 bases of the junction unmatched. In germline, CDR1 is MNHEY, CDR2 SMNVEV (reference sequence). The CDR3 bases are TGTGCCAGCAGTTCCGACAGGGGGAACTCCTACGAGCAGTACTTC. As protein: CASSSDRGNSYEQYF.

The chain links TRBV29-1 to TRBJ2-1; D is undetermined. Germline CDR1 reads SQVTM; CDR2 reads ANQGSEA. V was trimmed by 8 bases and J by 8 bases, leaving 28 bases between them. This CDR3 is 16 amino acids long. CDR3 loop: CSTFQGRVRSRDEQFF. DNA for the CDR3: TGCAGCACTTTCCAAGGCCGGGTCAGATCCCGGGATGAGCAGTTCTTC.

This clone has only one observation. The chain uses TRBV4-1 and TRBJ2-3; TRBD2 matches 8 bases. Per the germline V gene, CDR1 is MGHRA and CDR2 is YSYEKL. This CDR3 is 12 amino acids long. V dropped 5 bases and J dropped 13; count of bases not matched to a gene: 8. CDR3 DNA: TGCGCCAGCAGCTCCCGGGGTAGCGGGGAGTATTTT. Encoded protein: CASSSRGSGEYF.